A selection of T cell receptor beta chains follows, all from one sample in a study of cytomegalovirus exposure and HLA in healthy donors. The protocol was immunoSEQ multiplex PCR, while the TCRdb copy is restricted to in-frame clones and leaves out a portion. The sample carries 150,000 or so clones, about 80% recorded once. The sample comprised PBMCs. The receptor set was obtained from a man aged 25 to 40 in good health and CMV-seronegative. Both conserved end residues are part of each CDR3. D genes are given only for firm matches. Not all rows give a size; the values are once, few, many and, for expanded clones, a class.

cdr3_nt: TGTGCCATCAGTAATAACAGGGATAACACCGGGGAGCTGTTTTTT
cdr3_aa: CAISNNRDNTGELFF
d_call: .
j_call: TRBJ2-2
v_call: TRBV10-3
cdr3_length: 15
clone_size: .

cdr3_nt: TGCGCCAGCAGCCAAAGTAGGTCGGTAGCGGGATTGAAAGAGACCCAGTACTTC
cdr3_aa: CASSQSRSVAGLKETQYF
d_call: TRBD2
j_call: TRBJ2-5
v_call: TRBV4-3
cdr3_length: 18
clone_size: .

cdr3_nt: TGTGCCAGCAGTTTAACTGGTACCAACGGCTATGGCTACACCTTC
cdr3_aa: CASSLTGTNGYGYTF
d_call: .
j_call: TRBJ1-2
v_call: TRBV28
cdr3_length: 15
clone_size: .

cdr3_nt: TGCAGCGTTGAAGGCATCGCGACAGGGAGCTCCTACAATGAGCAGTTCTTC
cdr3_aa: CSVEGIATGSSYNEQFF
d_call: TRBD1
j_call: TRBJ2-1
v_call: TRBV29-1
cdr3_length: 17
clone_size: .

cdr3_nt: TGTGCCAGCAGCTTATCTCTAGATACGCAGTATTTT
cdr3_aa: CASSLSLDTQYF
d_call: .
j_call: TRBJ2-3
v_call: TRBV11-2
cdr3_length: 12
clone_size: .

cdr3_nt: TGTGCCAGCAGTCCACAACTAGCGGGACTCAACAATGAGCAGTTCTTC
cdr3_aa: CASSPQLAGLNNEQFF
d_call: TRBD2
j_call: TRBJ2-1
v_call: TRBV28
cdr3_length: 16
clone_size: .

cdr3_nt: TGTGCCAGCAGTTTGAGTAGGAGGGAGCAGTACTTC
cdr3_aa: CASSLSRREQYF
d_call: .
j_call: TRBJ2-7
v_call: TRBV28
cdr3_length: 12
clone_size: .

cdr3_nt: TGTGCCACCAGCATGGATCGCGGCGAAAAACTGTTTTTT
cdr3_aa: CATSMDRGEKLFF
d_call: .
j_call: TRBJ1-4
v_call: TRBV15
cdr3_length: 13
clone_size: .

cdr3_nt: TGTGCCATCAGTTCAACGCAGGGGAGCTCCTACGAGCAGTACTTC
cdr3_aa: CAISSTQGSSYEQYF
d_call: .
j_call: TRBJ2-7
v_call: TRBV10-3
cdr3_length: 15
clone_size: few

cdr3_nt: TGTGCCAGCAGCTTGCGGGGGGTTACTAATTCACCCCTCCACTTT
cdr3_aa: CASSLRGVTNSPLHF
d_call: .
j_call: TRBJ1-6
v_call: TRBV5-4
cdr3_length: 15
clone_size: .

cdr3_nt: TGCGCCAGCAGCCGGGCCGGGACAGAGACCTACAATGAGCAGTTCTTC
cdr3_aa: CASSRAGTETYNEQFF
d_call: TRBD1
j_call: TRBJ2-1
v_call: TRBV4-3
cdr3_length: 16
clone_size: .

cdr3_nt: TGTGCCAGCAGTACCTACTACAATGAGCAGTTCTTC
cdr3_aa: CASSTYYNEQFF
d_call: .
j_call: TRBJ2-1
v_call: TRBV7-9
cdr3_length: 12
clone_size: .

cdr3_nt: TGTGCCAGCAGCCGCGGACAGGTCCAAAGCTATGGCTACACCTTC
cdr3_aa: CASSRGQVQSYGYTF
d_call: TRBD1
j_call: TRBJ1-2
v_call: TRBV5-4
cdr3_length: 15
clone_size: .

cdr3_nt: TGCGCCAGCAGCCAAGGCACAGCGGGGAACTACGAGCAGTACTTC
cdr3_aa: CASSQGTAGNYEQYF
d_call: TRBD2
j_call: TRBJ2-7
v_call: TRBV4-3
cdr3_length: 15
clone_size: .

cdr3_nt: TGCAGCGTCGGTGACTCCTATAATTCACCCCTCCACTTT
cdr3_aa: CSVGDSYNSPLHF
d_call: .
j_call: TRBJ1-6
v_call: TRBV29-1
cdr3_length: 13
clone_size: .

cdr3_nt: TGTGCCATCAGTCAAGTGCGGGCTGAAGCTTTCTTT
cdr3_aa: CAISQVRAEAFF
d_call: .
j_call: TRBJ1-1
v_call: TRBV10-3
cdr3_length: 12
clone_size: .

cdr3_nt: TGTGCCAGCAGCTCCCTAGCGGGAAGCTCCTACGAGCAGTACTTC
cdr3_aa: CASSSLAGSSYEQYF
d_call: TRBD2
j_call: TRBJ2-7
v_call: TRBV7-9
cdr3_length: 15
clone_size: few

cdr3_nt: TGTGCCAGCTCTTCACCAGCCAGGGGCGACTACGAGCAGTACTTC
cdr3_aa: CASSSPARGDYEQYF
d_call: .
j_call: TRBJ2-7
v_call: TRBV18
cdr3_length: 15
clone_size: .

cdr3_nt: TGTGCTAGCAGCCAGGGACTAGCGGGGGGCACAGATACGCAGTATTTT
cdr3_aa: CASSQGLAGGTDTQYF
d_call: TRBD2
j_call: TRBJ2-3
v_call: TRBV7-7
cdr3_length: 16
clone_size: .

cdr3_nt: TGTGCCAGCAGCTTAGTCGGCGGGGGGGCTCCGGATACGCAGTATTTT
cdr3_aa: CASSLVGGGAPDTQYF
d_call: TRBD2
j_call: TRBJ2-3
v_call: TRBV7-2
cdr3_length: 16
clone_size: .

cdr3_nt: TGTGCCAGCAGTCGGGACAGGGGGTTTGAAAAACTGTTTTTT
cdr3_aa: CASSRDRGFEKLFF
d_call: TRBD1
j_call: TRBJ1-4
v_call: TRBV2
cdr3_length: 14
clone_size: once

cdr3_nt: TGTGCCAGCAACCTACTCGGGGGTAGCACAGATACGCAGTATTTT
cdr3_aa: CASNLLGGSTDTQYF
d_call: .
j_call: TRBJ2-3
v_call: TRBV2
cdr3_length: 15
clone_size: .

cdr3_nt: TGTGCCAGGCCACAGGAGGGGAGTGATAGCAATCAGCCCCAGCATTTT
cdr3_aa: CARPQEGSDSNQPQHF
d_call: .
j_call: TRBJ1-5
v_call: TRBV6-7
cdr3_length: 16
clone_size: .

cdr3_nt: TGTGCCAGCAGCTTCCTCTGGGACACAGGCTACAATGAGCAGTTCTTC
cdr3_aa: CASSFLWDTGYNEQFF
d_call: .
j_call: TRBJ2-1
v_call: TRBV9
cdr3_length: 16
clone_size: .

cdr3_nt: TGTGCCAGCAGGGGGACAGGGGGCTCCACCTACGAGCAGTACTTC
cdr3_aa: CASRGTGGSTYEQYF
d_call: TRBD1
j_call: TRBJ2-7
v_call: TRBV28
cdr3_length: 15
clone_size: .

cdr3_nt: TGTGCCTGGAGTGCCCCCAGGGGGTTAACTGAAGCTTTCTTT
cdr3_aa: CAWSAPRGLTEAFF
d_call: TRBD1
j_call: TRBJ1-1
v_call: TRBV30
cdr3_length: 14
clone_size: .

cdr3_nt: TGTGCCTGGAGTGTAGGGGTATCTGAGCAGTACTTC
cdr3_aa: CAWSVGVSEQYF
d_call: .
j_call: TRBJ2-7
v_call: TRBV30
cdr3_length: 12
clone_size: .

cdr3_nt: TGTGCCAGCAGCTTAGTTACAGGGGTTAACTATGGCTACACCTTC
cdr3_aa: CASSLVTGVNYGYTF
d_call: TRBD1
j_call: TRBJ1-2
v_call: TRBV7-2
cdr3_length: 15
clone_size: once

cdr3_nt: TGCGCCAGCAGCTCGGACGGGACAGCGTTAGCTAACTATGGCTACACCTTC
cdr3_aa: CASSSDGTALANYGYTF
d_call: TRBD1
j_call: TRBJ1-2
v_call: TRBV5-1
cdr3_length: 17
clone_size: few

cdr3_nt: TGCGCCAGCAGCTTAGGGGTAGCTAATGAAAAACTGTTTTTT
cdr3_aa: CASSLGVANEKLFF
d_call: .
j_call: TRBJ1-4
v_call: TRBV5-1
cdr3_length: 14
clone_size: .

cdr3_nt: TGCGCCAGCAGCTCACATATTAGCAATCAGCCCCAGCATTTT
cdr3_aa: CASSSHISNQPQHF
d_call: .
j_call: TRBJ1-5
v_call: TRBV5-1
cdr3_length: 14
clone_size: .

cdr3_nt: TGTGCCAGCAGCTTTGGGACAGGGAAACAAGAGACCCAGTACTTC
cdr3_aa: CASSFGTGKQETQYF
d_call: TRBD1
j_call: TRBJ2-5
v_call: TRBV5-5
cdr3_length: 15
clone_size: .

cdr3_nt: TGCAGCGTGAAGTTAGGACTAGGTGGGACCCAGTACTTC
cdr3_aa: CSVKLGLGGTQYF
d_call: TRBD2
j_call: TRBJ2-5
v_call: TRBV29-1
cdr3_length: 13
clone_size: .

cdr3_nt: TGTGCCAGCAGCTCGAGGACTAGCGGGGGGCGGGAGACCCAGTACTTC
cdr3_aa: CASSSRTSGGRETQYF
d_call: TRBD2
j_call: TRBJ2-5
v_call: TRBV7-9
cdr3_length: 16
clone_size: once

cdr3_nt: TGTGCCTGGACCAGGGGGATCTACGAGCAGTACTTC
cdr3_aa: CAWTRGIYEQYF
d_call: TRBD1
j_call: TRBJ2-7
v_call: TRBV30
cdr3_length: 12
clone_size: .

cdr3_nt: TGTGCCAGCAGCTCCCCGCCAGGGGAAAAACTGTTTTTT
cdr3_aa: CASSSPPGEKLFF
d_call: .
j_call: TRBJ1-4
v_call: TRBV5-4
cdr3_length: 13
clone_size: few

cdr3_nt: TGTGCCAGCAGCTTAAACCCCGGGACTAGCGAAAACAATGAGCAGTTCTTC
cdr3_aa: CASSLNPGTSENNEQFF
d_call: TRBD2
j_call: TRBJ2-1
v_call: TRBV11-2
cdr3_length: 17
clone_size: .

cdr3_nt: TGTGCCAGCAGCAGGACAGAGCCTTATACGCAGTATTTT
cdr3_aa: CASSRTEPYTQYF
d_call: .
j_call: TRBJ2-3
v_call: TRBV2
cdr3_length: 13
clone_size: .

cdr3_nt: TGTGCCAGCACACAACCAGGGGCCTACGAGCAGTACTTC
cdr3_aa: CASTQPGAYEQYF
d_call: .
j_call: TRBJ2-7
v_call: TRBV27
cdr3_length: 13
clone_size: .

cdr3_nt: TGTGCCAGTAGTATAGGCCTAGCGGGGACCTTCTCCTACAATGAGCAGTTCTTC
cdr3_aa: CASSIGLAGTFSYNEQFF
d_call: TRBD2
j_call: TRBJ2-1
v_call: TRBV19
cdr3_length: 18
clone_size: .

cdr3_nt: TGTGCCTGGAGTGCCGTTGGACAGTCCAATCAGCCCCAGCATTTT
cdr3_aa: CAWSAVGQSNQPQHF
d_call: .
j_call: TRBJ1-5
v_call: TRBV30
cdr3_length: 15
clone_size: .

cdr3_nt: TGTGCCAGCAGTTCGGCAGGGATGAACACTGAAGCTTTCTTT
cdr3_aa: CASSSAGMNTEAFF
d_call: .
j_call: TRBJ1-1
v_call: TRBV28
cdr3_length: 14
clone_size: .

cdr3_nt: TGCGCCAGCAGCCCCCCGGGGACAAAGATCAATGAGCAGTTCTTC
cdr3_aa: CASSPPGTKINEQFF
d_call: .
j_call: TRBJ2-1
v_call: TRBV4-1
cdr3_length: 15
clone_size: .

cdr3_nt: TGTGCCAGCAGCGCCGGACAGGGGGTAACCGGGGAGCTGTTTTTT
cdr3_aa: CASSAGQGVTGELFF
d_call: TRBD1
j_call: TRBJ2-2
v_call: TRBV5-6
cdr3_length: 15
clone_size: .